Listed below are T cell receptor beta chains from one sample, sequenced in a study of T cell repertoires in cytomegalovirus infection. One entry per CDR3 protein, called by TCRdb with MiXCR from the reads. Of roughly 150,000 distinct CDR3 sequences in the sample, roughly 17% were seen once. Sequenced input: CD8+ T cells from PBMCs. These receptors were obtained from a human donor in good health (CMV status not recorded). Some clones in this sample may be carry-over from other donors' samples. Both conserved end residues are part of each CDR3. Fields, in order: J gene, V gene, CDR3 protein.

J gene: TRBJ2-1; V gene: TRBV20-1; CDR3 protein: CSASGVTSYNEQFF
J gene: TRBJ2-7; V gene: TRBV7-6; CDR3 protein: CASSPGTLTYEQYF
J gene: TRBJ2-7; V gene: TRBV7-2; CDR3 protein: CASSPRGRDLVDEQYF
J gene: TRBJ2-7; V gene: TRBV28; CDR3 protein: CASSFSGYRYEQYF
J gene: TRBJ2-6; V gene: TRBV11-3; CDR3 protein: CASSSDSPFPPGGANVLTF
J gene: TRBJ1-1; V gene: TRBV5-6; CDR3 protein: CASSPLPGNTEAFF
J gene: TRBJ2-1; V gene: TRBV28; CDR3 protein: CATGVYRVSGEQFF
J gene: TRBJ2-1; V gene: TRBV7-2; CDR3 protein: CASSLTGEWDEQFF
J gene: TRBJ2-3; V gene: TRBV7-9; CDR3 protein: CASSFIGVDEDTQYF
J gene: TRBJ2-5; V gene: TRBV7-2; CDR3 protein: CASSSLGKETQYF
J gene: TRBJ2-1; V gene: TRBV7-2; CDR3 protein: CASSSRQGFIGEQFF
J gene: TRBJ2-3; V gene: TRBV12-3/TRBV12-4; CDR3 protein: CASTQGMGSDTQYF
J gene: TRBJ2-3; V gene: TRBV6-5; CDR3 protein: CASSYSGGIDTQYF
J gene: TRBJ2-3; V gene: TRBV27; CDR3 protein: CASSHNLDTQYF
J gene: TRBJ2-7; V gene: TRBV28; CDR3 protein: CAGSYLAGSYEQYF
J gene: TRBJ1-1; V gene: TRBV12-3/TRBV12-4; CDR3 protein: CASSFLGGVNTEAFF
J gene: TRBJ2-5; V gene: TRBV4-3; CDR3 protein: CASSANWGYGETQYF
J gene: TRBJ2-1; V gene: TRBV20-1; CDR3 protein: CSARDQKGPEEQFF
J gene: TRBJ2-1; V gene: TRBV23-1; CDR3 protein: CASSRGFSGSCFYNEQFF
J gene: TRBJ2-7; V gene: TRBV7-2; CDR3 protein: CASSPRMEYEQYF
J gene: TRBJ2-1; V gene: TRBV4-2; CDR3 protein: CASSQVLKLAGTEQFF
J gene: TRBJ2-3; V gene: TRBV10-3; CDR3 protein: CAISLTSGRADTQYF
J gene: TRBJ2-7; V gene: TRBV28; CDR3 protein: CASSLWGLVMNF
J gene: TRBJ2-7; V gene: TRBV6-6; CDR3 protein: CASSPGPLGGGEQYF
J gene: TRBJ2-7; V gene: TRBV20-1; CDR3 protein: CSATGTDTYEQYF
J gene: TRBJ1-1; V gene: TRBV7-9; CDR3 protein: CASIAATEAFF
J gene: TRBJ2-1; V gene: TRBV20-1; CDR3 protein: CSAPDIWSYNEQFF
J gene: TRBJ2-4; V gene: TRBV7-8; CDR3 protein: CASSLVGGNSLLAKNIQYF
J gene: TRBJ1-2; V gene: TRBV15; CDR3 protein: CATSNVRNYGYTF
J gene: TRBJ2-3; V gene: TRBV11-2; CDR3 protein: CASRLPGATDTQYF
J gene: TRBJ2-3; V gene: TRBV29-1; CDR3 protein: CSGGQGRGTDTQYF
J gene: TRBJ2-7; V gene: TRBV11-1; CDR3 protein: CASSFGTETYEQYF
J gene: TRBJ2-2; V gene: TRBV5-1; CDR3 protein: CASSLWEGNTGELFF
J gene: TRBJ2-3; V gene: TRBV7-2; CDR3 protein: CASSLYGSGTDTQYF
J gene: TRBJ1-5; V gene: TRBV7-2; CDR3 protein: CASSLADSWNQPQHF
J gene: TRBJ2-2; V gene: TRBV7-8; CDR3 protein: CASSQDWTRGAGSGELFF
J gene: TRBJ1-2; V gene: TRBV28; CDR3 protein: CASSLTTEGSYGYTF
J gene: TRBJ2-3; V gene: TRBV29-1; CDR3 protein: CSVPRGRGGSTDTQYF
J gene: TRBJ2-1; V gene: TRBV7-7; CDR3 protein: CASSLTSGSGTEQFF
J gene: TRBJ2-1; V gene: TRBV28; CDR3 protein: CASSRQLAGWGGEQFF
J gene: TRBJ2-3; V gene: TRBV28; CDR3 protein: CASSLGRAGGENTDTQYF
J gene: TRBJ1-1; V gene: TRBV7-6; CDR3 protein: CASSLGVGDTEAFF
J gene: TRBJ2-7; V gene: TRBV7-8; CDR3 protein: CASKLDYEQYF
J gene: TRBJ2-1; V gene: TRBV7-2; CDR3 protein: CASSLTGGGTEQFF
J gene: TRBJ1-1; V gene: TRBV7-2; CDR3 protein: CASSSDTEAFF
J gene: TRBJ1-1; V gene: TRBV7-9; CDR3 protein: CASSLAPTVNTEAFF
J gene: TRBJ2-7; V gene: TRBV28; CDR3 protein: CASSFLLAGVEQYF
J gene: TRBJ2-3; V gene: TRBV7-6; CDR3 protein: CASSLRGEPSTDTQYF
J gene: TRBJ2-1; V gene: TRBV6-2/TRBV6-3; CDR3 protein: CASTLRESNEQFF
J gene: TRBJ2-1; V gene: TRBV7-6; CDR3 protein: CASSLRLAGGLNNEQFF
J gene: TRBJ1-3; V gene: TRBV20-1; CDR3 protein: CSSNPLGSGNTIYF
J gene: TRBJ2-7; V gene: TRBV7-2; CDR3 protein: CASSPLVQASYEQYF
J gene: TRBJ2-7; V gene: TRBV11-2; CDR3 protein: CASSPTVDRPGYEQYF
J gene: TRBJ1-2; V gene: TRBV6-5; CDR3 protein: CAAGYLNYGYTF